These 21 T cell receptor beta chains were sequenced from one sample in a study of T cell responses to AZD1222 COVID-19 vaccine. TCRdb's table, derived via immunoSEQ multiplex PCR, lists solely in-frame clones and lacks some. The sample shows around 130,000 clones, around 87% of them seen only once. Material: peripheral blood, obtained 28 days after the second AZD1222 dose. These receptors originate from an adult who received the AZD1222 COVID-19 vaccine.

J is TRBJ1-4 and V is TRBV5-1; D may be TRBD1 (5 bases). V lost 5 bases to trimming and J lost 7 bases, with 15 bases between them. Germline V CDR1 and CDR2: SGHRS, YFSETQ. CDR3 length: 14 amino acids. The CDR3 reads CASRSPGSTEKLFF. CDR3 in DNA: TGCGCCAGCAGGTCCCCAGGGTCTACTGAAAAACTGTTTTTT.

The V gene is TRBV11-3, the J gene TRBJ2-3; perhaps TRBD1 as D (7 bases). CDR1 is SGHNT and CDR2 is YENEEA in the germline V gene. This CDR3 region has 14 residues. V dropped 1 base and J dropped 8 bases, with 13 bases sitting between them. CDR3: CASSLAGGQGTQYF. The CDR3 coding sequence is TGTGCCAGCAGCTTAGCAGGGGGGCAGGGTACGCAGTATTTT.

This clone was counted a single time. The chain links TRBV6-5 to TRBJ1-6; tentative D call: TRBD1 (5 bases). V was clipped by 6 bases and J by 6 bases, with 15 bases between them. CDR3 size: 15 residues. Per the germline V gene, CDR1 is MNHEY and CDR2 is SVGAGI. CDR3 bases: TGTGCCAGCAGCCCCGTAGGACACCTTAATTCACCCCTCCACTTT. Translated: CASSPVGHLNSPLHF.

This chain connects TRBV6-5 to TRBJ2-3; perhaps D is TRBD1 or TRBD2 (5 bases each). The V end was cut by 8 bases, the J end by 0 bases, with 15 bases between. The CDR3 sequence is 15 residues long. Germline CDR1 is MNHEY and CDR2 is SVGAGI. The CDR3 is CASGPRGASTDTQYF. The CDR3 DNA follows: TGTGCCAGCGGGCCCCGAGGGGCCAGCACAGATACGCAGTATTTT.

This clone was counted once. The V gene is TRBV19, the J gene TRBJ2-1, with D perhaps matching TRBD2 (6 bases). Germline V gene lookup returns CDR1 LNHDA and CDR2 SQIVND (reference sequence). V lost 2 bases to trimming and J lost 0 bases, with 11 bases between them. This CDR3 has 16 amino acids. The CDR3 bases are TGTGCCAGTAGTATAATGGGGGGTGGCTCCTACAATGAGCAGTTCTTC. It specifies CASSIMGGGSYNEQFF.

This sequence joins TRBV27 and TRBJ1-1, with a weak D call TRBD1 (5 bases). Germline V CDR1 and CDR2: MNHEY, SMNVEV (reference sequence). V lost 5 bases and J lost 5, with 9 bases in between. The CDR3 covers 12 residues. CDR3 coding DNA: TGTGCCAGCAGTGCCGGGGGGACTGAAGCTTTCTTT. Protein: CASSAGGTEAFF.

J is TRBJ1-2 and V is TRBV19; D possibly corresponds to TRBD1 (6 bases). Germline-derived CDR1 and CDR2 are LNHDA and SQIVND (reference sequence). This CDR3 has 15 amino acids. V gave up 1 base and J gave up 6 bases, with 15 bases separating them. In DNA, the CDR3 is TGTGCCAGTAGTATAGTCGCCGGGGGCGGGAATGGCTACACCTTC. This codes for CASSIVAGGGNGYTF.

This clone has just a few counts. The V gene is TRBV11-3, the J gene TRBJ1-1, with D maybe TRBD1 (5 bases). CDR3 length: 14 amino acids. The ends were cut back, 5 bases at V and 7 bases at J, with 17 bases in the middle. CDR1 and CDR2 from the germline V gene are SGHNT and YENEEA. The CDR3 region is CASSLNVRDSEAFF. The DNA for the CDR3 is TGTGCCAGCAGCCTAAATGTACGTGACAGTGAAGCTTTCTTT.

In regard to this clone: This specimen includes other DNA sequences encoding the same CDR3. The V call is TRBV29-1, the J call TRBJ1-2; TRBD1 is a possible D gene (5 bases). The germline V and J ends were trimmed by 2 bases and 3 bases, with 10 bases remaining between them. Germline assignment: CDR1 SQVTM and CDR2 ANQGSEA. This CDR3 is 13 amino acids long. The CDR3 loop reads CSVESGEDYGYTF. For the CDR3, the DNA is TGCAGCGTTGAATCGGGGGAAGACTATGGCTACACCTTC.

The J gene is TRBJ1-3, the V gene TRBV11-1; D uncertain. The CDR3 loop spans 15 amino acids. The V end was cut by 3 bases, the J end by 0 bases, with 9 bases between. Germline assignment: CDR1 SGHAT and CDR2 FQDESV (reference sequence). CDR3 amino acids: CASSFGFYSGNTIYF. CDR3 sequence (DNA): TGTGCCAGCAGCTTCGGCTTTTACTCTGGAAACACCATATATTTT.

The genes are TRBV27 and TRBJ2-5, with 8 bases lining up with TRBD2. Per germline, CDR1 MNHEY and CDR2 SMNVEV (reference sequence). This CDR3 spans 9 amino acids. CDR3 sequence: CLSGGTQYF. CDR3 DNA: TGTCTCAGCGGGGGGACCCAGTACTTC.

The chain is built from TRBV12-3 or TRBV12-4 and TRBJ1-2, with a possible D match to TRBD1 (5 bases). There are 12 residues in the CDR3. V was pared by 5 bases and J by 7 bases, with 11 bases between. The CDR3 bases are TGTGCCAGCAGTCTTAGGGGAGGTGGCTACACCTTC. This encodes CASSLRGGGYTF.

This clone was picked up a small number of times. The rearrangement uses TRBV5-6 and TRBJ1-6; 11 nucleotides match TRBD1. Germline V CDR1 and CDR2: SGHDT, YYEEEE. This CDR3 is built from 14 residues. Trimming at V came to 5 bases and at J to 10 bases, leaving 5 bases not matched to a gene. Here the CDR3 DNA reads TGTGCCAGCAGTTCCGGGACAGGGGGATCACCCCTCCACTTT. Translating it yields CASSSGTGGSPLHF.

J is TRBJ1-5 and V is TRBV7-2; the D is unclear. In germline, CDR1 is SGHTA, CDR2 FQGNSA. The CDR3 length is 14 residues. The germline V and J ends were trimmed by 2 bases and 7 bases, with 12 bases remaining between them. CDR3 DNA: TGTGCCAGCAGCTTAAACGAGGTCTTCCAGCCCCAGCATTTT. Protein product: CASSLNEVFQPQHF.

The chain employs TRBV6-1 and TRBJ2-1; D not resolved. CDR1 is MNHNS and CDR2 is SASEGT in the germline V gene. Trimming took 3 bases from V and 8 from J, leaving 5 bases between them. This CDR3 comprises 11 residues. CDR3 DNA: TGTGCCAGCAGTGACGCCCATGAGCAGTTCTTC. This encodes CASSDAHEQFF.

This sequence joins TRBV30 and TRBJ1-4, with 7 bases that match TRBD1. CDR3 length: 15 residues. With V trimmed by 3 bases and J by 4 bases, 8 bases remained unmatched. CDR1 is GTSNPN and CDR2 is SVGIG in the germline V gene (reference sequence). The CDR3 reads CAWREGQPLNEKLFF. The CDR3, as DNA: TGTGCCTGGAGGGAGGGACAGCCCCTTAATGAAAAACTGTTTTTT.

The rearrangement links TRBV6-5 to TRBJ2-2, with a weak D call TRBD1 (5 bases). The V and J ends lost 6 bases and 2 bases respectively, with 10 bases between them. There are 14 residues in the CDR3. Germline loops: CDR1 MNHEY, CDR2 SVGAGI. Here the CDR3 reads CASRVQANTGELFF. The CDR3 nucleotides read TGTGCCAGCAGGGTACAGGCTAACACCGGGGAGCTGTTTTTT.

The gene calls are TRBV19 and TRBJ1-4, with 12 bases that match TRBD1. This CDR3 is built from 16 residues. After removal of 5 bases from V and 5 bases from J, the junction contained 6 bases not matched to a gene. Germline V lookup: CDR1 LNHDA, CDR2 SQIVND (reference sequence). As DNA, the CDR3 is TGTGCCAGTAGTTCCGGGACAGGGGGCCTAAATGAAAAACTGTTTTTT. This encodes CASSSGTGGLNEKLFF.

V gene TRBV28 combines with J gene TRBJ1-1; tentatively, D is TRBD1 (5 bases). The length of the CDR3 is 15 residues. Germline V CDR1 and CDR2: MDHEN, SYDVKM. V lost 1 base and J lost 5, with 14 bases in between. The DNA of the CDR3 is TGTGCCAGCAGTTTATTAGCGGGGCAGAGGACTGAAGCTTTCTTT. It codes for CASSLLAGQRTEAFF.

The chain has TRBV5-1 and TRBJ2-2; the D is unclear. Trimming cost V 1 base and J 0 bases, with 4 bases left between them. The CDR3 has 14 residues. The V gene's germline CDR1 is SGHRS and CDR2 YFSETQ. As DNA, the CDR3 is TGCGCCAGCAGCTTGCGGACGAACACCGGGGAGCTGTTTTTT. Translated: CASSLRTNTGELFF.

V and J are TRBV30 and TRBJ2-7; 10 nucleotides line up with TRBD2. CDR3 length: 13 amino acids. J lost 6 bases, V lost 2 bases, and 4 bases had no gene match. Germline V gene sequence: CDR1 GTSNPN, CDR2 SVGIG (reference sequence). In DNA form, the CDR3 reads TGTGCCTGGAGTTTAGCGGGGGGATCCGAGCAGTACTTC. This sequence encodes CAWSLAGGSEQYF.